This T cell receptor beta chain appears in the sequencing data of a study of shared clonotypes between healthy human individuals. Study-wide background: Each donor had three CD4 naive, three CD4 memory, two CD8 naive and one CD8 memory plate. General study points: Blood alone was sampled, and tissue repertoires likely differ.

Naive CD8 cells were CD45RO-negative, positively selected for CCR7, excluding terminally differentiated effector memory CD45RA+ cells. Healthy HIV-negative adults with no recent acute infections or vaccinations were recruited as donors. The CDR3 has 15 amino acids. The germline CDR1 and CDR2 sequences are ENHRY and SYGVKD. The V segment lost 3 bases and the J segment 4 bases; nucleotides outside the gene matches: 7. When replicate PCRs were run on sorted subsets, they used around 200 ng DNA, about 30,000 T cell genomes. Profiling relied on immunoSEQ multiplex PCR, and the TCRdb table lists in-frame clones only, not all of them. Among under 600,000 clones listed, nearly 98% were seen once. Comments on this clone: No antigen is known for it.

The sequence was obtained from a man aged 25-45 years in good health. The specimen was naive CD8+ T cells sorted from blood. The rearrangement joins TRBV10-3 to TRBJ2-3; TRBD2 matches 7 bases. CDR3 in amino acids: CAISDPAGEADTQYF. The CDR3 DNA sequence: TGTGCCATCAGTGACCCGGCGGGAGAGGCAGATACGCAGTATTTT.